This record concerns one T cell receptor beta chain sequence. Its antigen is undetermined. Since a much larger clone is just one base distant, this may be a read error. This entry is derived from a study of T-cell reconstitution after alpha-beta-depleted transplantation in children. Study-wide results and caveats: A year had passed since transplant, and T-cell counts and diversity by then came mostly from newly produced T cells. Elevated TCRbeta diversity at day 60 was traced, in some patients, to surviving recipient T cells and thymic progenitors. Several hundred graft clones that had expanded were reportedly the source of alpha-beta T cells about two months after transplant.

This sample's TCRbeta library carried unique molecular identifier barcodes. MiXCR, run by TCRdb on the PCR reads, gives a single entry per CDR3 protein. This sample has roughly 30,000 distinct CDR3 sequences, with around 7% found just once. V was trimmed by 3 bases and J by 4 bases, leaving 7 bases between them. CDR3 length: 12 amino acids. Sequenced material: peripheral blood, taken 60 days after TCRalphabeta/CD19-depleted stem cell transplant. This chain uses TRBV12-3 or TRBV12-4 with TRBJ2-7; D is ambiguous. The receptor was isolated from a child under two years old who had a stem cell transplant for acute myeloid leukemia, so the T cells may come from the graft donor. In DNA form, the CDR3 reads TGTGCCAGCAGTTTGATCGAATACGAGCAGTACTTC. Translating gives CASSLIEYEQYF.